Listed here are 30 T cell receptor beta chains from one sample, sequenced in a study of T cells in Graves' hyperthyroidism and ophthalmopathy. Using RNA transcripts as the source, TCR beta CDR3 regions were amplified. With the HTBI primer set, the TCR CDR3 went through a first round of RT-PCR. TCRdb independently ran MiXCR on the multiplex PCR reads; one entry per CDR3 protein. The repertoire holds about 210,000 distinct CDR3 sequences, roughly a sixth seen once, with roughly 50% in the top ten. The specimen sequenced was blood. These receptors all stem from a man aged 45-60 years with Graves' hyperthyroidism.

This clonotype came up a few times. V gene TRBV9 combines with J gene TRBJ2-7; D might be TRBD2 (5 bases). The CDR3 covers 14 residues. The germline CDR1 and CDR2 sequences are SGDLS and YYNGEE. Trimming removed 0 bases from V and 0 bases from J, with 7 bases in between. The CDR3 reads CASSVGGDSYEQYF. The CDR3 bases are TGTGCCAGCAGCGTAGGGGGAGACTCCTACGAGCAGTACTTC.

The chain joins TRBV7-2 to TRBJ2-2; no definite D call. Per the germline V gene, CDR1 is SGHTA and CDR2 is FQGNSA. This CDR3 comprises 15 residues. V lost 4 bases, J lost 2 bases, and 11 bases lay in between. CDR3 nucleotides: TGTGCCAGCAGCTGGCGGAGCGTAAACACCGGGGAGCTGTTTTTT. Protein sequence: CASSWRSVNTGELFF.

This clonotype came up many times. The chain has TRBV6-1 and TRBJ2-3, with a possible D match to TRBD2 (6 bases). In germline, CDR1 is MNHNS, CDR2 SASEGT. V was shortened by 6 bases and J by 3 bases, with 7 bases between the two germline ends. This CDR3 spans 12 amino acids. In DNA form, the CDR3 reads TGTGCCAGCAGGAGCGGGACAGATACGCAGTATTTT. It translates to CASRSGTDTQYF.

This clonotype has a count of ten or more. The rearrangement links TRBV30 to TRBJ2-7, with a tentative D call TRBD1 (5 bases). V was pared by 2 bases and J by 6 bases, with 8 bases between. There are 11 residues in the CDR3. The germline V gene has CDR1 GTSNPN and CDR2 SVGIG (reference sequence). DNA of the CDR3: TGTGCCTGGAGTAAGGGGTCCGAGCAGTACTTC. As protein: CAWSKGSEQYF. The full variable domain, in which reference TRBV30 and TRBJ2-7 provide the parts outside the CDR3, is SQTIHQWPATLVQPVGSPLSLECTVEGTSNPNLYWYRQAAGRGLQLLFYSVGIGQISSEVPQNLSASRPQDRQFILSSKKLLLSDSGFYLCAWSKGSEQYFGPGTRLTVT.

J is TRBJ2-2 and V is TRBV5-6, with TRBD2 as a possible D gene (6 bases). The V and J ends lost 2 bases and 8 bases respectively, with 13 bases between them. This CDR3 region has 14 residues. Germline V gene lookup returns CDR1 SGHDT and CDR2 YYEEEE. The CDR3 sequence: CASSFSIAAGELFF. The DNA for the CDR3 is TGTGCCAGCAGCTTTAGTATAGCGGCTGGGGAGCTGTTTTTT.

The V call is TRBV25-1, the J call TRBJ2-3; unclear D gene. In germline, CDR1 is MGHDK, CDR2 SYGVNS. The V gene lost 1 base and the J gene lost 0 bases, with 8 bases spanning the gap. The CDR3 extends over 15 amino acids. The CDR3 nucleotides are TGTGCCAGCAGTGAATCCGGAACTAGCACAGATACGCAGTATTTT. Translated, it gives CASSESGTSTDTQYF.

The chain uses TRBV5-5 and TRBJ2-2; D is perhaps TRBD1 (5 bases). V was shortened by 0 bases and J by 6 bases, with 15 bases between the two germline ends. This CDR3 has 16 residues. Germline V gene lookup returns CDR1 SGHKS and CDR2 YYEKEE (reference sequence). DNA for the CDR3: TGTGCCAGCAGCTTGGAGGCAGGGTTTGTGCCCGGGGAGCTGTTTTTT. It encodes CASSLEAGFVPGELFF. Supplemented by reference TRBV5-5 and TRBJ2-2, the full variable domain reads DAGVTQSPTHLIKTRGQQVTLRCSPISGHKSVSWYQQVLGQGPQFIFQYYEKEERGRGNFPDRFSARQFPNYSSELNVNALLLGDSALYLCASSLEAGFVPGELFFGEGSRLTVL.

This clonotype was seen more than once but under ten times. V gene TRBV7-9 combines with J gene TRBJ2-3; D might be TRBD1 (5 bases). Trimming pared 1 base from V and 5 bases from J, leaving 13 bases between. Germline CDR1 SEHNR, CDR2 FQNEAQ (reference sequence). The CDR3 runs to 15 residues. The CDR3 coding sequence is TGTGCCAGCAGCTTAGTGGGCAGGGTTCAAGATACGCAGTATTTT. The encoded protein is CASSLVGRVQDTQYF.

The rearrangement links TRBV5-6 to TRBJ1-4; tentative D call: TRBD1 (6 bases). The germline CDR1 and CDR2 sequences are SGHDT and YYEEEE. Trimming removed 0 bases at V and 8 bases at J, with 11 bases between. The CDR3 has 14 amino acids. The CDR3 here is CASSLAAGAEKLFF. DNA of the CDR3: TGTGCCAGCAGCTTGGCGGCAGGGGCAGAAAAACTGTTTTTT.

There are many counts of this clonotype. V is TRBV28 and J is TRBJ1-5; no reliable D call. V shed 1 base and J shed 1 base, with 5 bases lying between them. This CDR3 region has 14 residues. Per germline, CDR1 MDHEN and CDR2 SYDVKM. CDR3 region: CASSLYRSNQPQHF. CDR3 in DNA: TGTGCCAGCAGTTTATACCGCAGCAATCAGCCCCAGCATTTT.

This clonotype has at least ten counts. The J gene is TRBJ2-3, the V gene TRBV7-3, with TRBD1 identical over 12 bases. Germline V lookup: CDR1 SGHTA, CDR2 FQGTGA. V trimming: 2 bases; J trimming: 5 bases; junction bases outside the gene matches: 5. CDR3 length: 16 residues. CDR3 amino acids: CASSLRGQGAGDTQYF. The CDR3 nucleotides read TGTGCCAGCAGCTTACGGGGACAGGGGGCTGGAGATACGCAGTATTTT.

The chain combines TRBV10-3 with TRBJ1-2; TRBD1 aligns across 11 bases. This CDR3 is 13 amino acids long. V lost 1 base and J lost 12; bases outside the gene matches: 4. Germline-derived CDR1 and CDR2 are ENHRY and SYGVKD. The CDR3 spells CAISEWTGGLDTF. DNA of the CDR3: TGTGCCATCAGTGAGTGGACAGGGGGCTTGGACACCTTC.

The chain carries TRBV5-4 and TRBJ2-1, with 7 bases fitting TRBD1. This CDR3 has 15 residues. In germline, CDR1 is SGHNT, CDR2 YYREEE (reference sequence). With V trimmed by 3 bases and J by 5 bases, 8 bases remained unmatched. The chain's CDR3 is CASSSTDRAHNEQFF. The CDR3 DNA follows: TGTGCCAGCAGCTCAACCGACAGGGCCCACAATGAGCAGTTCTTC.

This clonotype showed up many times. The V gene is TRBV28, the J gene TRBJ2-2, with a possible D match to TRBD1 (6 bases). Deletions cut 9 bases from V and 1 base from J, with 15 bases between. Germline V CDR1 and CDR2: MDHEN, SYDVKM. The CDR3 spans 15 residues. CDR3: CASYPDSENTGELFF. In DNA, the CDR3 is TGTGCCAGTTACCCGGACAGCGAGAACACCGGGGAGCTGTTTTTT.

This rearrangement joins TRBV29-1 to TRBJ2-3; D is unclear. The germline V gene has CDR1 SQVTM and CDR2 ANQGSEA. The V gene lost 5 bases and the J gene lost 0 bases, with 6 bases spanning the gap. The CDR3 is made up of 12 amino acids. The CDR3 nucleotides read TGCAGCGTTAAGGTCAGCACAGATACGCAGTATTTT. Its translation is CSVKVSTDTQYF.

This clonotype was detected many times. V usage is TRBV10-3 and J usage is TRBJ2-2; 7 positions agree with TRBD1. CDR1 ENHRY and CDR2 SYGVKD come from the germline V gene. After removal of 11 bases from V and 3 bases from J, the junction contained 3 bases not matched to a gene. The CDR3 runs 12 residues. CDR3 nucleotide sequence: TGTGCCGTCGGGACAGACACCGGGGAGCTGTTTTTT. It codes for CAVGTDTGELFF.

The rearrangement uses TRBV6-1 and TRBJ1-6; possibly TRBD1 for D (6 bases). Per germline, CDR1 MNHNS and CDR2 SASEGT. Trimming stripped 8 bases from V and 0 bases from J, with 8 bases between. The CDR3 is 14 amino acids. The CDR3 coding sequence is TGTGCCAGCGGACAGAGCTCCTATAATTCACCCCTCCACTTT. Protein sequence: CASGQSSYNSPLHF.

This clonotype has ten or more counts. The V call is TRBV7-8, the J call TRBJ2-7; 11 bases match TRBD2. The V segment lost 6 bases and the J segment 3 bases; nucleotides outside the gene matches: 4. The germline gives CDR1 SGHVS, CDR2 FQNEAQ. CDR3 length: 14 residues. The chain's CDR3 is CASSRLAGGYEQYF. CDR3 DNA: TGTGCCAGCAGTCGCCTAGCGGGAGGCTACGAGCAGTACTTC.

There are many counts of this clonotype. The chain employs TRBV7-2 and TRBJ2-7, with 11 bases aligning to TRBD2. The V segment lost 4 bases and the J segment 4 bases; nucleotides outside the gene matches: 6. Germline V gives CDR1 SGHTA, CDR2 FQGNSA. This CDR3 has 15 residues. CDR3 sequence: CASSSRTSGRYEQYF. The CDR3, as DNA: TGTGCCAGCAGCTCGCGAACTAGCGGGAGATACGAGCAGTACTTC. Combining the CDR3 with reference TRBV7-2 and TRBJ2-7 gives the whole variable domain GAGVSQSPSNKVTEKGKDVELRCDPISGHTALYWYRQSLGQGLEFLIYFQGNSAPDKSGLPSDRFSAERTGGSVSTLTIQRTQQEDSAVYLCASSSRTSGRYEQYFGPGTRLTVT.

This clonotype was found many times. The chain links TRBV30 to TRBJ2-1, with 14 bases that match TRBD2. The junction had 9 bases not matched to a gene; V was cut back by 3 bases and J by 8 bases. The CDR3 loop spans 16 amino acids. CDR1 is GTSNPN, CDR2 SVGIG, per germline (reference sequence). CDR3 coding DNA: TGTGCCTGGAGACCCCCGGGGACTAGCGGGAGCTATGAGCAGTTCTTC. The encoded protein is CAWRPPGTSGSYEQFF.

The chain uses TRBV6-1 and TRBJ2-7; perhaps D is TRBD1 or TRBD2 (5 bases each). This CDR3 comprises 15 residues. Per germline, CDR1 MNHNS and CDR2 SASEGT. V dropped 7 bases and J dropped 9 bases, with 25 bases sitting between them. The chain's CDR3 is CASTPPGRKNSGQYF. CDR3 nucleotide sequence: TGTGCCAGCACCCCACCGGGACGTAAAAACTCCGGGCAGTACTTC.

This clonotype was seen once. A much larger clone sits a single nucleotide away, making a read error possible. V usage is TRBV2 and J usage is TRBJ2-7, with TRBD2 matching over 7 bases. Per the germline V gene, CDR1 is SNHLY and CDR2 is FYNNEI. J lost 6 bases, V lost 4 bases, and 3 bases had no gene match. The CDR3 is 12 amino acids. The CDR3 DNA is TGTGCCAGCAGTGCGGGAGGAGCCGAGCAGTACTTC. It codes for CASSAGGAEQYF.

The chain combines TRBV20-1 with TRBJ1-4, with unresolved D. There are 16 residues in the CDR3. V was pared by 0 bases and J by 5 bases, with 16 bases between. The germline V gene has CDR1 DFQATT and CDR2 SNEGSKA (reference sequence). The CDR3 bases are TGCAGTGCTAGAGATATTCTAGGCAGATCGAATGAAAAACTGTTTTTT. Its translation: CSARDILGRSNEKLFF.

The V call is TRBV24-1, the J call TRBJ2-1, with 9 bases aligning to TRBD1. The CDR3 has 16 residues. The V gene end was trimmed by 3 bases and the J gene end by 4 bases; junction bases not matched to a gene: 6. Germline V CDR1 and CDR2: KGHDR, SFDVKD. This CDR3 reads CATSDDGQGRYNEQFF. DNA of the CDR3: TGTGCCACCAGTGATGACGGACAGGGGAGGTACAATGAGCAGTTCTTC.

This clonotype was seen ten or more times. This chain uses TRBV20-1 with TRBJ2-3; 10 nucleotides align to TRBD2. This CDR3 has 16 residues. Germline V lookup: CDR1 DFQATT, CDR2 SNEGSKA (reference sequence). J lost 2 bases, V lost 0 bases, and 5 bases had no gene match. Here the CDR3 DNA reads TGCAGTGCTAGAGATTTACTAGCGGGATACACAGATACGCAGTATTTT. Encoded protein: CSARDLLAGYTDTQYF.

There are a few counts of this clonotype. The V gene is TRBV20-1, the J gene TRBJ2-1, with 10 bases that match TRBD2. J lost 6 bases, V lost 1 base, and 15 bases had no gene match. The germline gives CDR1 DFQATT, CDR2 SNEGSKA (reference sequence). The CDR3 loop spans 18 amino acids. The DNA for the CDR3 is TGCAGTGCTAGAGGGACAGGGCTATCTAGCGGGAGTTTCAATGAGCAGTTCTTC. Translation: CSARGTGLSSGSFNEQFF.

This clonotype was recorded at least ten times. The chain is built from TRBV28 and TRBJ2-4; unclear D gene. The germline CDR1 and CDR2 sequences are MDHEN and SYDVKM. V lost 5 bases and J 0 bases, leaving 14 bases between the germline ends. The CDR3 is 16 residues long. This CDR3 reads CASSTTSMGAKNIQYF. The CDR3 bases are TGTGCCAGCAGTACGACTTCAATGGGAGCCAAAAACATTCAGTACTTC.

This clonotype was detected ten times or more. The chain links TRBV7-3 to TRBJ2-3, with 8 bases matching TRBD2. Trimming took 1 base from V and 7 from J; bases not matched to a gene: 4. CDR1 is SGHTA and CDR2 is FQGTGA in the germline V gene. The CDR3 runs to 14 residues. The CDR3 spells CASSLMAGGYTQYF. CDR3 nucleotides: TGTGCCAGCAGCTTAATGGCGGGAGGATATACGCAGTATTTT.

This clonotype occurred many times. The V gene is TRBV5-1, the J gene TRBJ2-5; D possibly uses TRBD1 or TRBD2 (5 bases each). V lost 1 base to trimming and J lost 4 bases, with 11 bases between them. The length of the CDR3 is 14 residues. Germline lookup yields CDR1 SGHRS and CDR2 YFSETQ. The DNA of the CDR3 is TGCGCCAGCAGCTTGTGGGGGACCGGAGAGACCCAGTACTTC. Residues: CASSLWGTGETQYF.

The gene calls are TRBV5-1 and TRBJ1-1, with a weak D call TRBD1 (5 bases). The CDR3 consists of 14 residues. The germline gives CDR1 SGHRS, CDR2 YFSETQ. Trimming pared 4 bases from V and 3 bases from J, leaving 13 bases between. DNA of the CDR3: TGCGCCAGCAGCGGAGAGGGAGGGGACACTGAAGCTTTCTTT. Protein product: CASSGEGGDTEAFF.